The clone carrying this T cell receptor beta chain has a count of ten or more. The data originate from a study of T-cell memory formation after mild COVID-19. V lost 2 bases and J 3 bases, leaving 9 bases between the germline ends. This CDR3 contains 14 residues. The germline V gene has CDR1 SGHKS and CDR2 YYEKEE (reference sequence). TCRdb reprocessed the 5' RACE reads via MiXCR and lists one record per CDR3 protein. The table lists approximately 270,000 distinct CDR3 sequences, about a sixth of them singletons, with around 23% in the top ten. Sequences were obtained from PBMCs or a T cell subset sorted from them (not recorded which). This TCR was recovered from a man younger than 30 who had mild COVID-19 (a few samples of this study predate the infection). Cell type and time point are not known. The chain uses TRBV5-5 and TRBJ1-5; no firm D call. CDR3 nucleotide sequence: TGTGCCAGCAGCTTCGCAGGCAACAATCAGCCCCAGCATTTT. Amino acid sequence: CASSFAGNNQPQHF. The full variable domain, its missing parts supplied by reference TRBV5-5 and TRBJ1-5, is DAGVTQSPTHLIKTRGQQVTLRCSPISGHKSVSWYQQVLGQGPQFIFQYYEKEERGRGNFPDRFSARQFPNYSSELNVNALLLGDSALYLCASSFAGNNQPQHFGDGTRLSIL.